This T cell receptor beta chain was found in a study of CD8 T cells in Susac syndrome. The germline gives CDR1 SQVTM, CDR2 ANQGSEA. This CDR3 is built from 14 residues. Trimming took off 4 bases at V and 7 bases at J, with 18 bases between the two ends. Random hexamers were used to reverse transcribe roughly 0.45 to 1 ug of RNA. TCRdb re-called the immunoSEQ multiplex PCR reads with MiXCR, one entry per CDR3 protein. The repertoire holds around 71,000 distinct CDR3 sequences, with roughly 93% as singletons. The receptor was derived from a human donor with Susac syndrome. Sequencing input: CD4+ T cells from PBMCs. This rearrangement joins TRBV29-1 to TRBJ2-3; D remains ambiguous. CDR3 amino acids: CSVVPGPGRHTQYF. The DNA for the CDR3 is TGCAGCGTTGTCCCCGGACCGGGCCGACATACGCAGTATTTT.